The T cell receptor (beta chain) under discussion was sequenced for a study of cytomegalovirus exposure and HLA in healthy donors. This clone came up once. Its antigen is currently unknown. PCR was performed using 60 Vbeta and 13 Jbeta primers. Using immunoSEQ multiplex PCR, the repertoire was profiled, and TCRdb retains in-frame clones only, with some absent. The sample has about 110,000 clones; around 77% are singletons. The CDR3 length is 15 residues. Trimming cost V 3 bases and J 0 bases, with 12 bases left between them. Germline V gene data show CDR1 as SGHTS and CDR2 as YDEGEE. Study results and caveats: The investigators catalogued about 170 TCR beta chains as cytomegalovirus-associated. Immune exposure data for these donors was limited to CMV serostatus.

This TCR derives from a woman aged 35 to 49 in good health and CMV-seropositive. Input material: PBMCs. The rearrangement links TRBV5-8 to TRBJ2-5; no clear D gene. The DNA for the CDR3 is TGTGCCAGCAGCTCGCGATCCCGGTACCAAGAGACCCAGTACTTC. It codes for CASSSRSRYQETQYF.